This entry describes one T cell receptor (beta chain). Its antigen is undetermined. This sample stems from a study of T cells in localized non-small cell lung cancer. Study results and caveats: Among the tissues sampled, uninvolved adjacent lung had the highest T cell clonality, above tumor.

The table came from immunoSEQ multiplex PCR; TCRdb's copy has only in-frame clones and leaves some out. The repertoire consists of 45,000 to 60,000 clones, with over 75% occurring once and the leading ten covering about 20%. CDR3 size: 14 residues. The V end was cut by 6 bases, the J end by 4 bases, with 12 bases between. CDR1 MNHNY and CDR2 SVGAGI come from the germline V gene (reference sequence). The sequenced sample was peripheral blood, obtained before any cancer treatment. This sequence was found in an older female donor with stage II squamous cell lung carcinoma. The chain combines TRBV6-6 with TRBJ2-2; tentatively, D is TRBD1 (6 bases). CDR3 sequence reads: CASRQGPRTGELFF. CDR3 nucleotides: TGTGCCAGCAGACAGGGCCCCCGCACCGGGGAGCTGTTTTTT.